These 12 T cell receptor beta chains came from one sample sequenced in a study of control samples from healthy donors and cancer patients. Clones were read by immunoSEQ multiplex PCR, and TCRdb kept only the in-frame ones, dropping some. The profile shows 150,000 to 200,000 clones, roughly 89% of them singletons. The material sequenced was blood. These receptors came from a man in his thirties or forties in good health.

The chain joins TRBV19 to TRBJ2-7, with TRBD2 matching 12 bases. The germline CDR1 and CDR2 sequences are LNHDA and SQIVND (reference sequence). V was pared by 3 bases and J by 5 bases, with 11 bases of the junction left unmatched. The CDR3 runs to 17 residues. The CDR3 loop reads CASSMGSSGRVSNEQYF. In DNA, the CDR3 is TGTGCCAGTAGTATGGGGTCTAGCGGGAGGGTGTCCAACGAGCAGTACTTC. The complete variable domain, with remaining parts taken from reference TRBV19 and TRBJ2-7, reads DGGITQSPKYLFRKEGQNVTLSCEQNLNHDAMYWYRQDPGQGLRLIYYSQIVNDFQKGDIAEGYSVSREKKESFPLTVTSAQKNPTAFYLCASSMGSSGRVSNEQYFGPGTRLTVT.

The J gene is TRBJ2-7, the V gene TRBV29-1, with D maybe TRBD1 (6 bases). The germline V and J ends were trimmed by 4 bases and 3 bases, with 10 bases remaining between them. The germline CDR1 and CDR2 sequences are SQVTM and ANQGSEA. There are 12 residues in the CDR3. CDR3 sequence reads: CSVVRDNYEQYF. In DNA form, the CDR3 reads TGCAGCGTTGTTAGGGACAACTACGAGCAGTACTTC.

This rearrangement joins TRBV7-9 to TRBJ2-5; TRBD1 aligns across 11 bases. CDR1 and CDR2 from the germline V gene are SEHNR and FQNEAQ (reference sequence). V gave up 3 bases and J gave up 2 bases; unmatched junction bases: 2. The CDR3 spans 15 residues. Written as DNA, the CDR3 is TGTGCCAGCAGCTTCGGACAGGGGGCTCAAGAGACCCAGTACTTC. Protein: CASSFGQGAQETQYF.

The gene calls are TRBV25-1 and TRBJ1-1; no reliable D call. Trimming cost V 1 base and J 4 bases, with 7 bases left between them. Looked up from germline, CDR1 is MGHDK and CDR2 is SYGVNS. This CDR3 has 13 residues. The CDR3 coding sequence is TGTGCCAGCAGTGAATTAGGGAGCACTGAAGCTTTCTTT. Translated: CASSELGSTEAFF. The whole variable domain, remainder taken from reference TRBV25-1 and TRBJ1-1, is EADIYQTPRYLVIGTGKKITLECSQTMGHDKMYWYQQDPGMELHLIHYSYGVNSTEKGDLSSESTVSRIRTEHFPLTLESARPSHTSQYLCASSELGSTEAFFGQGTRLTVV.

V is TRBV19 and J is TRBJ2-3; D not resolved. The CDR3 extends over 15 amino acids. The V and J ends lost 5 bases and 0 bases respectively, with 12 bases between them. From germline, CDR1 is LNHDA and CDR2 SQIVND (reference sequence). This CDR3 is CASSPDLRSTDTQYF. CDR3 bases: TGTGCCAGTAGTCCCGACTTACGAAGCACAGATACGCAGTATTTT.

The genes are TRBV6-2 or TRBV6-3 and TRBJ2-1; maybe TRBD1 (6 bases). Trimming took 6 bases from V and 2 from J, leaving 11 bases between them. The CDR3 sequence is 14 residues long. Germline V gene lookup returns CDR1 MNHEY and CDR2 SVGEGT. CDR3: CASSRGNPYNEQFF. CDR3 in DNA: TGTGCCAGCAGCAGGGGTAACCCCTACAATGAGCAGTTCTTC.

This chain joins TRBV15 and TRBJ1-5; D is undetermined. V was trimmed by 0 bases and J by 10 bases, leaving 10 bases between them. Germline CDR1 is LNHNV and CDR2 is YYDKDF (reference sequence). The CDR3 covers 13 residues. The CDR3 nucleotides read TGTGCCACCAGCAGAGATGCTGAACGCCCCCAGCATTTT. Translation gives CATSRDAERPQHF.

V gene TRBV29-1 combines with J gene TRBJ1-2; D may be TRBD1 (5 bases). This CDR3 has 12 amino acids. V shed 4 bases and J shed 7 bases, with 13 bases lying between them. CDR1 and CDR2 from the germline V gene are SQVTM and ANQGSEA. CDR3 in DNA: TGCAGCGTTGTCGCGGGGCGAGGTGGCTACACCTTC. Translating gives CSVVAGRGGYTF.

This sequence joins TRBV13 and TRBJ1-1; D possibly corresponds to TRBD1 (5 bases). Deletions cut 3 bases from V and 9 bases from J, with 14 bases between. Germline-derived CDR1 and CDR2 are PRHDT and FYEKMQ (reference sequence). There are 13 residues in the CDR3. CDR3 bases: TGTGCCAGCAGCTTTGGGGGAGAGGACAAAGCTTTCTTT. Its protein is CASSFGGEDKAFF.

The rearrangement links TRBV6-5 to TRBJ1-2, with D unresolved. Germline V gene sequence: CDR1 MNHEY, CDR2 SVGAGI. V dropped 3 bases and J dropped 4 bases, with 12 bases sitting between them. The CDR3 spans 14 residues. CDR3 protein: CASSYLGNAYGYTF. DNA of the CDR3: TGTGCCAGCAGTTATTTGGGAAATGCCTATGGCTACACCTTC.

The V call is TRBV6-1, the J call TRBJ1-1; D may be TRBD1 (5 bases). The V gene's germline CDR1 is MNHNS and CDR2 SASEGT. Between the trimmed V and J ends, which lost 1 base and 4 bases, there was a span of 7 bases. The CDR3 is 13 residues long. The CDR3: CASSEGRATEAFF. CDR3 bases: TGTGCCAGCAGTGAAGGCAGGGCCACTGAAGCTTTCTTT.

The chain joins TRBV28 to TRBJ2-7, with D hard to call. The CDR3 contains 16 residues. The germline V gene has CDR1 MDHEN and CDR2 SYDVKM. V was trimmed by 5 bases and J by 1 base, leaving 18 bases between them. The chain's CDR3 is CASSPPDLKGSYEQYF. The CDR3 DNA sequence: TGTGCCAGCAGTCCGCCTGACTTGAAAGGATCCTACGAGCAGTACTTC.